This entry is about one T cell receptor (beta chain). The antigen remains undetermined. This sample is part of a study of shared clonotypes between healthy human individuals. About the research overall: The study drew on a couple of women and three men aged 18 to 49 as donors.

V dropped 7 bases and J dropped 6 bases, with 24 bases sitting between them. CDR1 SNHLY and CDR2 FYNNEI come from the germline V gene. The CDR3 sequence is 16 residues long. Sequencing was performed with immunoSEQ multiplex PCR; in TCRdb, only in-frame clones are kept and a portion is missing. Of about 990,000 clones listed, 70% to 80% were seen once; the top ten hold roughly 0.65%. Points from the study as a whole: Generally, naive subsets came out with larger estimated richness than memory subsets. With few donors, the genetic and exposure-history diversity represented was limited.

Sequenced sample: memory CD4+ T cells from PBMCs. This sample's subset: CD45RA-negative fraction. This TCR was sampled from a man younger than 30 in good health. Some clones in this sample may be carry-over from other donors' samples. The rearrangement joins TRBV2 to TRBJ1-2; D is unclear. This chain's CDR3 is CASTLDGSYPGDGYTF. The CDR3 DNA follows: TGTGCCAGCACCCTTGATGGGTCTTACCCCGGCGATGGCTACACCTTC.